Sequencing of this TCR beta chain was carried out in a study of spatial heterogeneity in lung cancer. Across the whole study: Strongly correlated with TCR transcript counts in tumor regions was a T cell module score, which was a transcriptional module score calculated from matched bulk RNA-seq. There were, on average, more than 9.5 raw-read appearances for each unique TCR and UMI combination. Study-wide results and caveats: The study found that expanded intratumoral alpha and beta TCR counts tracked tumor mutation counts.

Ten or more counts support this clonotype. Its antigen is unidentified. The CDR3 runs 12 residues. Trimming took 5 bases from V and 8 from J; bases not matched to a gene: 3. Germline V gives CDR1 SGHAT, CDR2 FQDESV (reference sequence). As to time point: sample taken at primary tumor resection. The donors were more than 70 patients with non-small cell lung cancer that was early-stage and untreated. No cells were sorted before sequencing. The whole RNA sequenced was extracted from tumor, nontumor lung or frozen PBMC. TCRdb ran MiXCR on the 5' RACE reads and lists one entry per CDR3 protein. The data show about 3,300 distinct CDR3 sequences, 8% to 9% seen once.

The sequence was collected from a male donor with early-stage non-small cell lung cancer. V is TRBV11-1 and J is TRBJ2-1; TRBD1 aligns across 7 bases. The material sequenced was lung tumor tissue, taken at surgery. The CDR3 coding sequence is TGTGCCAGCAGCATCGACAGGGATGAGCAGTTCTTC. As protein: CASSIDRDEQFF.